Presented here are 29 T cell receptor beta chains from one specimen sequenced in a study of cytomegalovirus exposure and HLA in healthy donors. Both 60 Vbeta primers and 13 Jbeta primers went into the PCR. The assay was immunoSEQ multiplex PCR, and TCRdb's table has in-frame clones only and misses some. In the table there are 150,000 or so clones, over 60% of which are singletons. Sequences were obtained from PBMCs. Every receptor here comes from a woman aged 40 to 55 in good health and CMV-seronegative.

The chain links TRBV5-1 to TRBJ2-2; 9 positions match TRBD1. Germline CDR1 reads SGHRS; CDR2 reads YFSETQ. The ends lost 3 bases at V and 6 bases at J; junction bases unmatched: 9. There are 16 residues in the CDR3. The CDR3 DNA reads TGCGCCAGCAGCTCGTGGACAGGGGCGGGGGCCGGGGAGCTGTTTTTT. Protein: CASSSWTGAGAGELFF.

The V call is TRBV10-1, the J call TRBJ2-3; TRBD2 matches 9 bases. CDR1 is WNHNN and CDR2 is SYGVQD in the germline V gene (reference sequence). The CDR3 spans 15 residues. With 6 bases clipped from V and 3 bases from J, the junction kept 7 bases outside the gene matches. CDR3 coding DNA: TGCGCCAGCAGACCGGGACTAGCAGATACAGATACGCAGTATTTT. As protein: CASRPGLADTDTQYF.

The chain couples TRBV28 to TRBJ2-3; D perhaps matches TRBD2 (5 bases). Germline V gives CDR1 MDHEN, CDR2 SYDVKM. This CDR3 is 13 amino acids long. Trimming shortened V by 7 bases and J by 9 bases, and 17 bases separated the two germline ends. The CDR3 region is CASTLTYEGTQYF. Written as DNA, the CDR3 is TGTGCCAGCACCCTGACATACGAGGGAACGCAGTATTTT. Combining the CDR3 with reference TRBV28 and TRBJ2-3 gives the whole variable domain DVKVTQSSRYLVKRTGEKVFLECVQDMDHENMFWYRQDPGLGLRLIYFSYDVKMKEKGDIPEGYSVSREKKERFSLILESASTNQTSMYLCASTLTYEGTQYFGPGTRLTVL.

This CDR3 reads CASSLAGGNEQFF. The CDR3 DNA sequence: TGTGCCAGCAGCTTGGCCGGGGGCAATGAGCAGTTCTTC. The gene calls are TRBV11-3 and TRBJ2-1, with D possibly being TRBD2 (6 bases). CDR3 length: 13 amino acids. CDR1 is SGHNT, CDR2 YENEEA, per germline. Trimming took off 3 bases at V and 6 bases at J, with 9 bases between the two ends. Filled out from reference TRBV11-3 and TRBJ2-1, the complete variable domain reads EAGVVQSPRYKIIEKKQPVAFWCNPISGHNTLYWYLQNLGQGPELLIRYENEEAVDDSQLPKDRFSAERLKGVDSTLKIQPAELGDSAVYLCASSLAGGNEQFFGPGTRLTVL.

The rearrangement links TRBV5-4 to TRBJ1-2; TRBD1 matches at 7 bases. The CDR3 runs 15 residues. With 0 bases clipped from V and 4 bases from J, the junction kept 6 bases outside the gene matches. Looked up from germline, CDR1 is SGHNT and CDR2 is YYREEE (reference sequence). The CDR3 DNA follows: TGTGCCAGCAGCTTGGGTGGGGACAGCCTCTATGGCTACACCTTC. The encoded protein is CASSLGGDSLYGYTF.

The V call is TRBV5-1, the J call TRBJ2-7; D uncertain. The V gene's germline CDR1 is SGHRS and CDR2 YFSETQ. Trimming cost V 4 bases and J 3 bases, with 14 bases left between them. This CDR3 is built from 14 residues. The CDR3 region is CASSEIGSLYEQYF. CDR3 nucleotides: TGCGCCAGCAGCGAAATCGGGTCACTCTACGAGCAGTACTTC.

A single count supports this clone. This chain uses TRBV5-1 with TRBJ1-1; the D gene is possibly TRBD1 (5 bases). V gave up 4 bases and J gave up 0 bases, with 16 bases separating them. CDR3 length: 16 residues. Germline CDR1 is SGHRS and CDR2 is YFSETQ. CDR3 protein: CASSPVAGRMNTEAFF. The CDR3 DNA follows: TGCGCCAGCAGCCCGGTCGCGGGACGGATGAACACTGAAGCTTTCTTT.

The chain has TRBV6-1 and TRBJ1-1; perhaps TRBD1 as D (5 bases). The CDR3 loop spans 13 amino acids. Germline values: CDR1 MNHNS, CDR2 SASEGT. Trimming took off 1 base at V and 11 bases at J, with 14 bases between the two ends. CDR3 in DNA: TGTGCCAGCAGTGAAGGCAGGGATTTGTATGCTTTCTTT. Translating gives CASSEGRDLYAFF.

V is TRBV19 and J is TRBJ2-1; TRBD2 matches 11 bases. CDR3 length: 21 residues. V dropped 0 bases and J dropped 4; count of bases not matched to a gene: 17. Germline-derived CDR1 and CDR2 are LNHDA and SQIVND (reference sequence). The CDR3 bases are TGTGCCAGTAGTATAGATCTATCTTCCGGGGAACTAGCGGGGGATTACAATGAGCAGTTCTTC. Encoded protein: CASSIDLSSGELAGDYNEQFF.

The rearrangement joins TRBV29-1 to TRBJ2-5; D remains ambiguous. Trimming removed 6 bases at V and 1 base at J, with 3 bases between. CDR3 length: 10 residues. Looked up from germline, CDR1 is SQVTM and CDR2 is ANQGSEA. CDR3 protein: CSVAQETQYF. The CDR3 DNA sequence: TGCAGCGTGGCCCAAGAGACCCAGTACTTC.

The chain carries TRBV4-2 and TRBJ1-1; 10 bases line up with TRBD1. This CDR3 has 15 amino acids. The germline gives CDR1 LGHNA, CDR2 YNFKEQ. Unmatched junction bases numbered 7, after V lost 4 bases and J lost 5 bases. In DNA form, the CDR3 reads TGTGCCAGCAGCCCAGGGACAGGGGCCACGACTGAAGCTTTCTTT. Translated, it gives CASSPGTGATTEAFF.

The rearrangement links TRBV29-1 to TRBJ2-7, with TRBD2 matching over 9 bases. V shed 6 bases, J shed 4 bases, and the junction held 7 bases outside the gene matches. Germline CDR1 and CDR2: SQVTM and ANQGSEA. The CDR3 sequence is 13 residues long. The CDR3 DNA follows: TGCAGCGTGATGGGACTAGCAGGTTACGAGCAGTACTTC. It is translated as CSVMGLAGYEQYF.

The genes are TRBV5-1 and TRBJ1-2; possible D gene TRBD1, 6 bases. The CDR3 runs 12 residues. Trimming removed 3 bases at V and 7 bases at J, with 10 bases between. The V gene's germline CDR1 is SGHRS and CDR2 YFSETQ. The CDR3: CASSSYRAGYTF. The CDR3 coding sequence is TGCGCCAGCAGCTCGTACAGGGCTGGCTACACCTTC.

This clone was detected a few times. The genes are TRBV6-1 and TRBJ1-1, with TRBD1 matching over 7 bases. Trimming removed 6 bases from V and 0 bases from J; junction bases left unmatched: 1. The germline gives CDR1 MNHNS, CDR2 SASEGT. The CDR3 is 13 residues long. The chain's CDR3 is CASRQGLNTEAFF. The CDR3 region has the DNA TGTGCCAGCAGACAGGGGCTGAACACTGAAGCTTTCTTT.

The chain has TRBV7-9 and TRBJ2-1; TRBD2 agrees at 8 bases. CDR1 is SEHNR, CDR2 FQNEAQ, per germline (reference sequence). The V segment lost 5 bases and the J segment 7 bases; nucleotides outside the gene matches: 16. The CDR3 is 17 residues long. Here the CDR3 DNA reads TGTGCCAGCAGCCATTTCTCAGGGACTAGAACAAGGAATGAGCAGTTCTTC. Translating gives CASSHFSGTRTRNEQFF.

The chain joins TRBV19 to TRBJ2-3; TRBD1 aligns across 8 bases. The CDR3 contains 15 residues. From germline, CDR1 is LNHDA and CDR2 SQIVND (reference sequence). V lost 7 bases to trimming and J lost 4 bases; unmatched junction nucleotides: 10. As DNA, the CDR3 is TGTGCCAGTAATTCGGACAGGGTGGGTGCAGATACGCAGTATTTT. This translates into CASNSDRVGADTQYF.

The chain joins TRBV6-1 to TRBJ2-1, with 7 bases aligning to TRBD1. The germline V gene encodes CDR1 MNHNS and CDR2 SASEGT. Trimming at V came to 8 bases and at J to 7 bases, leaving 8 bases not matched to a gene. The CDR3 runs 13 residues. CDR3 protein: CASRQGNLNEQFF. The DNA of the CDR3 is TGTGCCAGCCGACAGGGTAACCTGAATGAGCAGTTCTTC.

This clone was seen only once. The chain is built from TRBV5-1 and TRBJ1-1; perhaps TRBD1 as D (6 bases). The CDR3 loop spans 15 amino acids. The V end lost 4 bases, the J end lost 6 bases, and 19 bases lay between the germline ends. Germline CDR1 and CDR2: SGHRS and YFSETQ. CDR3 bases: TGCGCCAGCAGCCTTACCGGGACATCTTTCGCTGAAGCTTTCTTT. It specifies CASSLTGTSFAEAFF. The whole variable domain, filled in from reference TRBV5-1 and TRBJ1-1, reads KAGVTQTPRYLIKTRGQQVTLSCSPISGHRSVSWYQQTPGQGLQFLFEYFSETQRNKGNFPGRFSGRQFSNSRSEMNVSTLELGDSALYLCASSLTGTSFAEAFFGQGTRLTVV.

The genes are TRBV6-1 and TRBJ2-7, with TRBD1 identical over 10 bases. The trim removed 1 base at V and 5 bases at J, leaving 5 bases unmatched. CDR3 size: 15 residues. Germline-derived CDR1 and CDR2 are MNHNS and SASEGT. CDR3: CASSEGGTGVHEQYF. In nucleotides, the CDR3 is TGTGCCAGCAGTGAAGGAGGGACAGGGGTGCACGAGCAGTACTTC.

This chain uses TRBV7-9 with TRBJ2-1; D uncertain. The germline V gene encodes CDR1 SEHNR and CDR2 FQNEAQ (reference sequence). The ends were cut back, 3 bases at V and 7 bases at J, with 7 bases in the middle. This CDR3 spans 12 amino acids. This chain's CDR3 is CASSFLYNEQFF. CDR3 DNA: TGTGCCAGCAGCTTTCTATATAATGAGCAGTTCTTC.

J is TRBJ1-2 and V is TRBV19, with a possible D match to TRBD1 (5 bases). CDR3 length: 14 amino acids. Trimming took off 0 bases at V and 2 bases at J, with 7 bases between the two ends. The germline CDR1 and CDR2 sequences are LNHDA and SQIVND (reference sequence). The CDR3 nucleotides are TGTGCCAGTAGTATAGAGGGGGGGAACTATGGCTACACCTTC. This codes for CASSIEGGNYGYTF. Together with reference TRBV19 and TRBJ1-2, the CDR3 gives the full variable domain: DGGITQSPKYLFRKEGQNVTLSCEQNLNHDAMYWYRQDPGQGLRLIYYSQIVNDFQKGDIAEGYSVSREKKESFPLTVTSAQKNPTAFYLCASSIEGGNYGYTFGSGTRLTVV.

This clone was detected only once. The chain carries TRBV5-1 and TRBJ1-4; 7 nucleotides match TRBD1. Trimming removed 0 bases from V and 4 bases from J; junction bases left unmatched: 3. The germline V gene encodes CDR1 SGHRS and CDR2 YFSETQ. The CDR3 sequence is 15 residues long. The CDR3 sequence: CASSLGGQINEKLFF. In DNA form, the CDR3 reads TGCGCCAGCAGCTTGGGGGGACAGATTAATGAAAAACTGTTTTTT.

This sequence joins TRBV7-9 and TRBJ1-1; the D gene is possibly TRBD1 (5 bases). Germline V gene sequence: CDR1 SEHNR, CDR2 FQNEAQ (reference sequence). V gave up 2 bases and J gave up 7 bases, with 8 bases separating them. This CDR3 region has 12 residues. The CDR3 protein is CASSLPGIEAFF. Written as DNA, the CDR3 is TGTGCCAGCAGCTTACCAGGGATTGAAGCTTTCTTT.

The gene calls are TRBV7-2 and TRBJ2-7; D unresolved. V was trimmed by 4 bases and J by 1 base, leaving 14 bases between them. The CDR3 extends over 15 amino acids. CDR1 SGHTA and CDR2 FQGNSA come from the germline V gene. Here the CDR3 DNA reads TGTGCCAGCAGCTCTGGAACCCGGGTATCCTACGAGCAGTACTTC. This encodes CASSSGTRVSYEQYF.

V and J are TRBV30 and TRBJ1-1; no firm D call. Trimming took 2 bases from V and 3 from J, leaving 7 bases between them. In germline, CDR1 is GTSNPN, CDR2 SVGIG (reference sequence). The CDR3 loop spans 12 amino acids. CDR3 nucleotide sequence: TGTGCCTGGAGTCCGGGGTACACTGAAGCTTTCTTT. Translated: CAWSPGYTEAFF.

J is TRBJ1-5 and V is TRBV7-9; the match to TRBD1 covers 7 bases. Germline V CDR1 and CDR2: SEHNR, FQNEAQ (reference sequence). The J segment lost 6 bases and the V segment lost 5 bases, leaving 4 bases of the junction unmatched. The CDR3 runs 13 residues. CDR3 sequence (DNA): TGTGCCAGCAGCCAGGGGGGTAGTCAGCCCCAGCATTTT. Its protein is CASSQGGSQPQHF.

The gene calls are TRBV10-3 and TRBJ2-2; no clear D. CDR1 and CDR2 (germline): ENHRY, SYGVKD. The germline V and J ends were trimmed by 2 bases and 4 bases, with 14 bases remaining between them. The CDR3 covers 16 residues. In DNA form, the CDR3 reads TGTGCCATCAGTGAGGCTGTAACAGTTTCCACCGGGGAGCTGTTTTTT. As protein: CAISEAVTVSTGELFF.

The rearrangement uses TRBV20-1 and TRBJ1-2; no clear D. Per germline, CDR1 DFQATT and CDR2 SNEGSKA (reference sequence). The CDR3 spans 11 residues. V lost 0 bases and J lost 9, with 8 bases in between. CDR3 sequence reads: CSARETVRYTF. CDR3 nucleotides: TGCAGTGCTAGAGAAACTGTTCGCTACACCTTC.

The V and J genes are TRBV4-1 and TRBJ2-7; TRBD2 is a possible D gene (5 bases). Trimming took off 2 bases at V and 2 bases at J, with 10 bases between the two ends. The CDR3 spans 14 residues. Looked up from germline, CDR1 is MGHRA and CDR2 is YSYEKL. The CDR3 here is CASSQRAGPYEQYF. The CDR3 DNA is TGCGCCAGCAGCCAAAGGGCGGGTCCCTACGAGCAGTACTTC.